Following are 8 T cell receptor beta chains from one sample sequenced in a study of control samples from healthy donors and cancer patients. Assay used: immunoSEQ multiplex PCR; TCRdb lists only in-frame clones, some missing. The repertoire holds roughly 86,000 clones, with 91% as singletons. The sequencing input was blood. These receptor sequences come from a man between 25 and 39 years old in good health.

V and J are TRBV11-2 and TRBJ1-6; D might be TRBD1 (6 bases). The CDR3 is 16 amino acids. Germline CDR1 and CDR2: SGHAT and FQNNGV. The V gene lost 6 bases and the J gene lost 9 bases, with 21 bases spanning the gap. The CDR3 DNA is TGTGCCAGCAGTTCTATCCGGGGGCAGGTGCTTTCACCCCTCCACTTT. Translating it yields CASSSIRGQVLSPLHF.

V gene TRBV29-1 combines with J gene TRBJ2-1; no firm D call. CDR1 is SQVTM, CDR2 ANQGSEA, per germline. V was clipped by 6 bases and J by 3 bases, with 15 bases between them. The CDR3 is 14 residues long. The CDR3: CSVLPGIGYNEQFF. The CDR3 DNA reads TGCAGCGTCCTCCCTGGGATCGGCTACAATGAGCAGTTCTTC.

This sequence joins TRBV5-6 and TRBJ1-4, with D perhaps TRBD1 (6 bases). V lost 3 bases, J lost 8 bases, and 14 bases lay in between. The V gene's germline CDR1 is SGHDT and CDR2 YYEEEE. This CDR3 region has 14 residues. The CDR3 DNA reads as TGTGCCAGCAGCTCTCAGGGGAGGGACGAAAAACTGTTTTTT. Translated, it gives CASSSQGRDEKLFF.

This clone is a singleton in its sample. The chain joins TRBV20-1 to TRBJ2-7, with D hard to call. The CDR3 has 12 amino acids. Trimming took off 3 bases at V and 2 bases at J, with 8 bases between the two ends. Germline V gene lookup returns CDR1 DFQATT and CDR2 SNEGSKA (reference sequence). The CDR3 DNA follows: TGCAGTGCTAGTGGCAGGACCTACGAGCAGTACTTC. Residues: CSASGRTYEQYF.

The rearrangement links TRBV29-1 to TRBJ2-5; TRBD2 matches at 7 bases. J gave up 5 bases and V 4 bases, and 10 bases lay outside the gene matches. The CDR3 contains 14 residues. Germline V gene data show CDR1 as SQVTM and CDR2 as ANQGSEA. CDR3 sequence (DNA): TGCAGCGTTGTGGATCCTGGGAGGGAGGAGACCCAGTACTTC. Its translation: CSVVDPGREETQYF.

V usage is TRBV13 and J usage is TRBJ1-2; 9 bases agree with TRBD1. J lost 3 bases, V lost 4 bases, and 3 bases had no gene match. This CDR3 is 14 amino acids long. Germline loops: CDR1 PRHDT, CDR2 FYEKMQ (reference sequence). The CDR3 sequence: CASSSQGADYGYTF. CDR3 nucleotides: TGTGCCAGCAGCTCACAGGGGGCTGACTATGGCTACACCTTC.

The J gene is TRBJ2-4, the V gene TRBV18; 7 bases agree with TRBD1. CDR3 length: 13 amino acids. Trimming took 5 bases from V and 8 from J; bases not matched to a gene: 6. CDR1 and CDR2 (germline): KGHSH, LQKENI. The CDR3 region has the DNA TGTGCCAGCTCAACAGGGGTCGGGGACATTCAGTACTTC. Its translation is CASSTGVGDIQYF.

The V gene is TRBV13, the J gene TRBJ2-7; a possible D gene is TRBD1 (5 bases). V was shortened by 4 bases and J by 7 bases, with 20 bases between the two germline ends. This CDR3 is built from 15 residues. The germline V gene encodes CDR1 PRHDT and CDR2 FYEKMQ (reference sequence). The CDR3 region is CASSSDDPGFREQYF. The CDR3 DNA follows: TGTGCCAGCAGCTCCGACGACCCAGGGTTTCGTGAGCAGTACTTC.